This paragraph covers one TCR beta chain sequence. This record belongs to a study of blood T cell repertoires in COVID-19. The wider study: The origin of the acute and convalescent COVID-19 samples was the United States, Italy and Spain. PBMCs, B-cell-depleted T cells, or T cells were the source of the cDNA or gDNA that made up the material.

Germline assignment: CDR1 SQVTM and CDR2 ANQGSEA. Trimming removed 4 bases from V and 3 bases from J, with 17 bases in between. The CDR3 is 15 amino acids. In the authors' methods: It was from reference gene primer amplification that nucleated cell counts were estimated. Sequenced by immunoSEQ multiplex PCR; TCRdb stores in-frame clones only, minus some. The DNA gave D and trimming, while V, J and clone size come from that table. The repertoire holds over 40,000 clones, roughly 88% seen once, with roughly 8.2% in the top ten. The specimen was peripheral blood. This sequence joins TRBV29-1 and TRBJ2-3, with a possible D match to TRBD2 (7 bases). This TCR was recovered from a human donor in a cohort sampled during active COVID-19. CDR3 in DNA: TGCAGCGTTGCTCCTCCGGGGGGCGCGACAGATACGCAGTATTTT. This codes for CSVAPPGGATDTQYF.